This T cell receptor (beta chain) was retrieved from a study of T cells in Graves' hyperthyroidism and ophthalmopathy. TCR beta CDR3 sequences were amplified from RNA transcripts. A set of HTBI primers served as the primers for a first-round RT-PCR of the TCR CDR3. TCRdb reprocessed the multiplex PCR reads via MiXCR and lists one record per CDR3 protein. The sample consists of 480,000 or so distinct CDR3 sequences, around 50% of them appearing once. This CDR3 comprises 14 residues. CDR1 SNHLY and CDR2 FYNNEI come from the germline V gene. V dropped 4 bases and J dropped 3 bases, with 9 bases sitting between them. Not enrolled were patients with uncontrolled infection, other autoimmune disease, pregnancy or lactation.

The sequence came from an adult woman with Graves' disease, either hyperthyroidism or ophthalmopathy (not recorded which). The V call is TRBV2, the J call TRBJ1-4; a possible D gene is TRBD1 (5 bases). Material: peripheral blood or thyroid tissue (not recorded which). CDR3 loop: CASSVSRANEKLFF. The CDR3 DNA is TGTGCCAGCAGTGTTTCCAGGGCTAATGAAAAACTGTTTTTT.